These 24 T cell receptor beta chains came from one sample sequenced in a study of blood T cell repertoires in COVID-19. Measured with immunoSEQ multiplex PCR; TCRdb has only the in-frame clones, and not every one. The sample has about 150,000 clones; roughly 87% are singletons. What was sequenced was peripheral blood. Receptor source: a woman aged 60 to 75 with active or convalescent COVID-19.

This chain joins TRBV3-1 (or the pseudogene TRBV3-2) and TRBJ2-5; 10 bases line up with TRBD2. Unmatched junction bases numbered 18, after V lost 4 bases and J lost 4 bases. The CDR3 loop spans 19 amino acids. In germline, CDR1 is LGHDT, CDR2 YNNKEL (reference sequence). Here the CDR3 reads CASSRADVTSGSSGETQYF. Here the CDR3 DNA reads TGTGCCAGCAGCCGCGCGGATGTGACTAGCGGGTCCTCGGGAGAGACCCAGTACTTC.

The genes are TRBV3-1 (or the pseudogene TRBV3-2) and TRBJ2-7, with D perhaps matching TRBD1 (6 bases). Germline V gives CDR1 LGHDT, CDR2 YNNKEL (reference sequence). Trimming removed 4 bases from V and 2 bases from J, with 9 bases in between. This CDR3 is 13 amino acids long. Written as DNA, the CDR3 is TGTGCCAGCAGCCGGGACATGACCTACGAGCAGTACTTC. Protein product: CASSRDMTYEQYF.

The rearrangement joins TRBV19 to TRBJ1-6; maybe TRBD1 (5 bases). Germline V gene data show CDR1 as LNHDA and CDR2 as SQIVND (reference sequence). V was shortened by 6 bases and J by 7 bases, with 13 bases between the two germline ends. There are 14 residues in the CDR3. DNA of the CDR3: TGTGCCAGTAGACCGGCGGGGGGGAATTCACCCCTCCACTTT. Amino acid sequence: CASRPAGGNSPLHF.

This chain connects TRBV2 to TRBJ2-2, with D perhaps matching TRBD2 (5 bases). The CDR3 has 14 residues. The V and J ends lost 10 bases and 4 bases respectively, with 16 bases between them. Germline lookup yields CDR1 SNHLY and CDR2 FYNNEI. This chain's CDR3 is CATSSRTITGELFF. CDR3 DNA sequence: TGTGCCACCTCTAGCCGCACTATCACCGGGGAGCTGTTTTTT.

CDR3 in amino acids: CASTGTGNQPQHF. The CDR3 nucleotides read TGCGCCAGCACCGGGACAGGCAATCAGCCCCAGCATTTT. This rearrangement joins TRBV10-2 to TRBJ1-5; the match to TRBD1 covers 7 bases. Germline CDR1 WSHSY, CDR2 SAAADI. The CDR3 is made up of 13 amino acids. The trim removed 7 bases at V and 2 bases at J, leaving 2 bases unmatched.

The chain links TRBV10-3 to TRBJ2-7; D ambiguous. CDR1 is ENHRY, CDR2 SYGVKD, per germline. CDR3 length equals 14 residues. Trimming stripped 0 bases from V and 2 bases from J, with 8 bases between. The CDR3 DNA is TGTGCCATCAGTGAGTCTATGGCAGCCTACGAGCAGTACTTC. It is translated as CAISESMAAYEQYF.

The V gene is TRBV29-1, the J gene TRBJ1-4, with 7 bases aligning to TRBD1. Per germline, CDR1 SQVTM and CDR2 ANQGSEA. The CDR3 has 13 residues. V was pared by 6 bases and J by 8 bases, with 9 bases of the junction left unmatched. The CDR3 DNA sequence: TGCAGCGTCGGAACAGGGGCGTCAGAAAAACTGTTTTTT. This codes for CSVGTGASEKLFF.

This rearrangement joins TRBV6-5 to TRBJ1-1; TRBD1 matches 7 bases. Germline CDR1 is MNHEY and CDR2 is SVGAGI. There are 15 residues in the CDR3. V lost 9 bases, J lost 8 bases, and 18 bases stayed unmatched. CDR3 sequence: CASYQTGRISVEAFF. The CDR3 DNA is TGTGCCAGTTATCAGACAGGGCGAATATCTGTAGAAGCTTTCTTT.

This clone was found a few times. The V and J genes are TRBV27 and TRBJ1-6, with D hard to call. Germline CDR1 reads MNHEY; CDR2 reads SMNVEV (reference sequence). The V end lost 6 bases, the J end lost 9 bases, and 12 bases lay between the germline ends. The CDR3 covers 13 residues. The CDR3 nucleotides are TGTGCCAGCAGCGACCCGGAGGGTTCACCCCTCCACTTT. Encoded protein: CASSDPEGSPLHF.

The rearrangement joins TRBV11-2 to TRBJ2-3, with TRBD2 identical over 8 bases. The length of the CDR3 is 13 residues. V lost 3 bases and J lost 6; bases outside the gene matches: 2. Germline assignment: CDR1 SGHAT and CDR2 FQNNGV. The CDR3 loop is CASSFRGGDTQYF. The CDR3 DNA is TGTGCCAGCAGCTTCCGGGGGGGGGATACGCAGTATTTT.

The chain has TRBV9 and TRBJ2-3; a weak D match, TRBD1 (5 bases). From germline, CDR1 is SGDLS and CDR2 YYNGEE. V was trimmed by 0 bases and J by 4 bases, leaving 9 bases between them. There are 14 residues in the CDR3. The CDR3 DNA follows: TGTGCCAGCAGCGTAGAAGGGGCAGCAGATACGCAGTATTTT. Its translation: CASSVEGAADTQYF.

The rearrangement uses TRBV7-5 and TRBJ1-1; TRBD1, the D gene given by the table, was not confirmed from the DNA. TRBV7-5 is a pseudogene segment. This CDR3 is built from 12 residues. In DNA, the CDR3 is TGTGCCAGAAGCTTAGAGCAGGTTGAAGCTTTCTTT. This sequence encodes CARSLEQVEAFF.

The chain has TRBV4-3 and TRBJ2-1; D perhaps matches TRBD2 (6 bases). Germline CDR1 LGHNA, CDR2 YSLEER. The CDR3 extends over 15 amino acids. Trimming left V 2 bases short and J 5 bases short, with 13 bases between. The CDR3 loop is CASSQLRGDDNEQFF. As DNA, the CDR3 is TGCGCCAGCAGCCAACTTCGCGGGGACGACAATGAGCAGTTCTTC.

The chain is built from TRBV7-2 and TRBJ1-2; 8 positions agree with TRBD1. Germline CDR1 is SGHTA and CDR2 is FQGNSA. The CDR3 sequence is 16 residues long. Unmatched junction bases numbered 7, after V lost 2 bases and J lost 2 bases. This CDR3 is CASSLQGAQGNYGYTF. The CDR3, as DNA: TGTGCCAGCAGCTTACAGGGGGCGCAAGGAAACTATGGCTACACCTTC.

DNA for the CDR3: TGTGCCAGCAGTTTAAGACAGTTCACAGATACGCAGTATTTT. Its protein product is CASSLRQFTDTQYF. V and J are TRBV27 and TRBJ2-3, with D maybe TRBD1 (5 bases). The V end lost 2 bases, the J end lost 2 bases, and 8 bases lay between the germline ends. Germline assignment: CDR1 MNHEY and CDR2 SMNVEV (reference sequence). CDR3 length: 14 residues.

This clone was found a few times. The chain joins TRBV6-5 to TRBJ2-5; TRBD1 matches at 9 bases. V was pared by 6 bases and J by 5 bases, with 4 bases of the junction left unmatched. CDR3 size: 13 residues. The germline V gene encodes CDR1 MNHEY and CDR2 SVGAGI. The CDR3 region has the DNA TGTGCCAGCAGACGGACAGGGGATGAGACCCAGTACTTC. It is translated as CASRRTGDETQYF.

The rearrangement links TRBV13 to TRBJ1-3; unclear D gene. Germline values: CDR1 PRHDT, CDR2 FYEKMQ (reference sequence). CDR3 length: 17 residues. With 0 bases removed from V and 0 bases from J, the gap between germline ends came to 12 bases. In DNA, the CDR3 is TGTGCCAGCAGCTTAGGCCGGCGTTGGAGCTCTGGAAACACCATATATTTT. As protein: CASSLGRRWSSGNTIYF.

Only one count was recorded for this clone. The CDR3 is CASSIGPFGGGLGDTQYF. CDR3 DNA sequence: TGTGCCAGTAGTATCGGCCCCTTTGGCGGGGGGTTGGGAGATACGCAGTATTTT. The rearrangement uses TRBV19 and TRBJ2-3; 8 bases map to TRBD2. The length of the CDR3 is 18 residues. V lost 3 bases and J lost 5; bases outside the gene matches: 16. Germline V gives CDR1 LNHDA, CDR2 SQIVND (reference sequence). The entire variable domain, with the rest obtained from reference TRBV19 and TRBJ2-3, is as follows: DGGITQSPKYLFRKEGQNVTLSCEQNLNHDAMYWYRQDPGQGLRLIYYSQIVNDFQKGDIAEGYSVSREKKESFPLTVTSAQKNPTAFYLCASSIGPFGGGLGDTQYFGPGTRLTVL.

This chain links TRBV3-1 (or the pseudogene TRBV3-2) with TRBJ1-2; D gene uncertain. V was pared by 2 bases and J by 8 bases, with 12 bases between. The CDR3 is 13 residues long. Germline V gene data show CDR1 as LGHDT and CDR2 as YNNKEL (reference sequence). The CDR3 bases are TGTGCCAGCAGCCAACCAGGAGGGAGCGGCTACACCTTC. Translated: CASSQPGGSGYTF.

This sequence joins TRBV7-2 and TRBJ1-3; possible D gene TRBD1, 5 bases. Deletions cut 6 bases from V and 0 bases from J, with 12 bases between. The CDR3 is 15 amino acids. Germline assignment: CDR1 SGHTA and CDR2 FQGNSA. CDR3 sequence reads: CASREIGGSGNTIYF. CDR3 DNA sequence: TGTGCCAGCAGAGAGATCGGGGGCTCTGGAAACACCATATATTTT.

The gene calls are TRBV19 and TRBJ2-6; D is undetermined. Trimming took off 7 bases at V and 4 bases at J, with 11 bases between the two ends. The CDR3 loop spans 14 amino acids. Looked up from germline, CDR1 is LNHDA and CDR2 is SQIVND (reference sequence). The DNA of the CDR3 is TGTGCCAGTACTCCGGCGGTCGGGGCCAACGTCCTGACTTTC. Amino acid sequence: CASTPAVGANVLTF.

This chain joins TRBV10-2 and TRBJ1-6, with TRBD1 identical over 11 bases. The CDR3 spans 15 residues. CDR1 WSHSY and CDR2 SAAADI come from the germline V gene. V gave up 6 bases and J gave up 8 bases; unmatched junction bases: 6. CDR3 region: CASSARDRGYSPLHF. In DNA form, the CDR3 reads TGCGCCAGCAGCGCCCGGGACAGGGGGTATTCACCCCTCCACTTT.

V is TRBV14 and J is TRBJ1-5, with no clear D. The CDR3 extends over 13 amino acids. The V gene lost 4 bases and the J gene lost 6 bases, with 10 bases spanning the gap. The germline V gene has CDR1 SGHDN and CDR2 FVKESK. CDR3 DNA sequence: TGTGCCAGCAGCCCAGGAGGCCGTCAGCCCCAGCATTTT. The encoded protein is CASSPGGRQPQHF.

The chain employs TRBV27 and TRBJ1-2, with TRBD1 matching over 7 bases. Germline trimming cut 5 bases from V and 8 bases from J; bases unmatched to any gene: 8. The V gene's germline CDR1 is MNHEY and CDR2 SMNVEV (reference sequence). The CDR3 runs 13 residues. In DNA, the CDR3 is TGTGCCAGCAGTCCCAACAGGGGAGGCGGCTACACCTTC. It specifies CASSPNRGGGYTF.